This TCR beta chain was found in a study of cytomegalovirus exposure and HLA in healthy donors. It was with 60 Vbeta and 13 Jbeta primers that the PCR ran. Sequenced by immunoSEQ multiplex PCR; TCRdb stores in-frame clones only, minus some. The sample includes 150,000 to 200,000 clones, nearly 80% of them seen just once. Donors sampled were nominally healthy, though unrecorded immune exposures were likely. Germline CDR1 SEHNR, CDR2 FQNEAQ (reference sequence). CDR3 length: 16 amino acids. This clone was observed once. One junction end disagrees with the germline gene, perhaps due to a read error. The rearrangement joins TRBV7-9 to TRBJ1-1, with TRBD1 matching over 8 bases. This TCR was recovered from a young man in good health and CMV-seropositive. Input material: PBMCs. This CDR3 reads CSSSPYKTGARGEAFF. The CDR3 DNA sequence: TGTTCCAGCAGCCCATATAAGACAGGGGCCAGGGGGGAAGCTTTCTTT.